One and the same sample provided the 24 T cell receptor beta chains below, sequenced in a study of T cell responses to AZD1222 COVID-19 vaccine. Here immunoSEQ multiplex PCR was the method, and the copy in TCRdb shows in-frame clones only, minus some. The sample includes more than 95,000 clones, around nine tenths seen only once; the top ten take about 27%. Source: peripheral blood, taken on day 0 of AZD1222 vaccination. The receptors were sampled from an adult in good health.

The chain is built from TRBV7-8 and TRBJ2-7, with 7 bases lining up with TRBD2. The CDR3 is 15 residues long. The germline V gene encodes CDR1 SGHVS and CDR2 FQNEAQ. V was clipped by 5 bases and J by 4 bases; unmatched bases: 11. The CDR3 loop reads CASSPHSGAIYEQYF. For the CDR3, the DNA is TGTGCCAGCAGCCCTCACAGCGGGGCGATTTACGAGCAGTACTTC.

This rearrangement joins TRBV2 to TRBJ2-2; D not resolved. The V and J ends lost 6 bases and 6 bases respectively, with 17 bases between them. Germline assignment: CDR1 SNHLY and CDR2 FYNNEI. CDR3 size: 15 residues. Here the CDR3 reads CASSDGPLAAGELFF. The CDR3 DNA reads TGTGCCAGCAGCGACGGCCCGTTGGCGGCCGGGGAGCTGTTTTTT.

This sequence joins TRBV27 and TRBJ2-2; no firm D call. Germline V gene data show CDR1 as MNHEY and CDR2 as SMNVEV (reference sequence). The V end was cut by 7 bases, the J end by 1 base, with 16 bases between. This CDR3 comprises 16 residues. The CDR3 DNA reads TGTGCCAGCACCGTCAGCCGCCCGATGAACACCGGGGAGCTGTTTTTT. It specifies CASTVSRPMNTGELFF.

The chain couples TRBV6-5 to TRBJ2-2; the match to TRBD1 covers 7 bases. J was trimmed by 7 bases and V by 2 bases; bases with no gene match: 10. The length of the CDR3 is 16 residues. CDR1 and CDR2 from the germline V gene are MNHEY and SVGAGI. CDR3: CASSYTQQGLHGELFF. Written as DNA, the CDR3 is TGTGCCAGCAGTTACACCCAACAGGGGCTGCACGGGGAGCTGTTTTTT.

The genes are TRBV3-1 (or the pseudogene TRBV3-2) and TRBJ2-5; a weak D match, TRBD2 (6 bases). Germline CDR1 and CDR2: LGHDT and YNNKEL (reference sequence). The CDR3 spans 15 residues. The germline V and J ends were trimmed by 6 bases and 5 bases, with 19 bases remaining between them. The CDR3 spells CASSQFGGSRETQYF. The DNA of the CDR3 is TGTGCCAGCAGTCAATTCGGGGGTAGTCGCGAGACCCAGTACTTC.

The gene calls are TRBV7-2 and TRBJ2-1; possible D gene TRBD1, 6 bases. CDR3 length: 16 residues. CDR1 is SGHTA and CDR2 is FQGNSA in the germline V gene. V gave up 2 bases and J gave up 2 bases, with 13 bases separating them. The CDR3 region is CASSLQAGATYNEQFF. The CDR3 bases are TGTGCCAGCAGCTTACAAGCAGGGGCAACCTACAATGAGCAGTTCTTC. The full variable domain, rest sourced from reference TRBV7-2 and TRBJ2-1, is GAGVSQSPSNKVTEKGKDVELRCDPISGHTALYWYRQSLGQGLEFLIYFQGNSAPDKSGLPSDRFSAERTGGSVSTLTIQRTQQEDSAVYLCASSLQAGATYNEQFFGPGTRLTVL.

This rearrangement joins TRBV9 to TRBJ2-2; D unresolved. Trimming took off 4 bases at V and 5 bases at J, with 12 bases between the two ends. The CDR3 has 14 residues. The germline V gene has CDR1 SGDLS and CDR2 YYNGEE. Written as DNA, the CDR3 is TGTGCCAGCAGCCCTGCGGTTTTAACCGGGGAGCTGTTTTTT. Translation gives CASSPAVLTGELFF.

This clone was detected once. The CDR3 DNA is TGTGCCAGCTCCCTGGCGGAAGGGGCCAACGTCCTGACTTTC. Translating it yields CASSLAEGANVLTF. The chain recombines TRBV18 with TRBJ2-6, with D unclear. V was cut by 6 bases and J by 4 bases, with 10 bases left in between. The CDR3 is made up of 14 amino acids. CDR1 is KGHSH, CDR2 LQKENI, per germline. Filled out from reference TRBV18 and TRBJ2-6, the complete variable domain reads NAGVMQNPRHLVRRRGQEARLRCSPMKGHSHVYWYRQLPEEGLKFMVYLQKENIIDESGMPKERFSAEFPKEGPSILRIQQVVRGDSAAYFCASSLAEGANVLTFGAGSRLTVL.

The chain uses TRBV7-2 and TRBJ2-3; no clear D gene. Trimming pared 5 bases from V and 2 bases from J, leaving 11 bases between. This CDR3 region has 14 residues. Germline V gives CDR1 SGHTA, CDR2 FQGNSA. The chain's CDR3 is CASSQLSATDTQYF. The DNA of the CDR3 is TGTGCCAGCAGCCAACTGAGTGCCACAGATACGCAGTATTTT.

The J gene is TRBJ2-2, the V gene TRBV4-3; TRBD2 agrees at 13 bases. From germline, CDR1 is LGHNA and CDR2 YSLEER. V lost 0 bases and J lost 7; bases outside the gene matches: 17. There are 21 residues in the CDR3. CDR3 nucleotide sequence: TGCGCCAGCAGCCAAGATCCTCACGCAGCACTAGCGGGAGGGCCTGGCGGGGAGCTGTTTTTT. Protein: CASSQDPHAALAGGPGGELFF.

The chain couples TRBV27 to TRBJ1-3, with 7 bases lining up with TRBD1. The V gene end was trimmed by 8 bases and the J gene end by 4 bases; junction bases not matched to a gene: 8. Germline V lookup: CDR1 MNHEY, CDR2 SMNVEV (reference sequence). This CDR3 spans 14 amino acids. The DNA of the CDR3 is TGTGCCAGCGGGCAAGGGGGCCTGGGAAACACCATATATTTT. It is translated as CASGQGGLGNTIYF.

The chain combines TRBV5-1 with TRBJ2-3, with 8 bases aligning to TRBD1. The V segment lost 3 bases and the J segment 4 bases; nucleotides outside the gene matches: 1. The CDR3 has 13 residues. Germline V gene lookup returns CDR1 SGHRS and CDR2 YFSETQ. The CDR3 here is CASSSDRADTQYF. DNA for the CDR3: TGCGCCAGCAGCTCGGACAGGGCAGATACGCAGTATTTT.

The V gene is TRBV6-5, the J gene TRBJ1-1; D call uncertain. This CDR3 has 13 amino acids. Trimming pared 7 bases from V and 1 base from J, leaving 10 bases between. Germline CDR1 is MNHEY and CDR2 is SVGAGI. The CDR3 loop is CASKQRQNTEAFF. As DNA, the CDR3 is TGTGCCAGCAAACAGAGGCAGAACACTGAAGCTTTCTTT.

The chain is built from TRBV25-1 and TRBJ2-3, with 9 bases matching TRBD1. Germline V gene data show CDR1 as MGHDK and CDR2 as SYGVNS. V shed 1 base and J 2 bases; nucleotides not matched to a gene: 4. This CDR3 is 16 amino acids long. CDR3 DNA sequence: TGTGCCAGCAGTGAATCGGGGACAGGGTACACAGATACGCAGTATTTT. It specifies CASSESGTGYTDTQYF.

The genes are TRBV7-3 and TRBJ1-1; TRBD1 might be the D (5 bases). Germline-derived CDR1 and CDR2 are SGHTA and FQGTGA. Trimming removed 11 bases from V and 1 base from J, with 14 bases in between. This CDR3 comprises 13 residues. In DNA, the CDR3 is TGTGCCTCACGGGGCGGGTCGAACACTGAAGCTTTCTTT. Its protein is CASRGGSNTEAFF.

This rearrangement joins TRBV5-6 to TRBJ1-3; weak D call: TRBD1 (5 bases). The CDR3 runs to 18 residues. CDR1 is SGHDT and CDR2 is YYEEEE in the germline V gene. Trimming shortened V by 1 base and J by 2 bases, and 19 bases separated the two germline ends. In nucleotides, the CDR3 is TGTGCCAGCAGCTTGTTCGAACGGCCGCCGGGGCCTGGAAACACCATATATTTT. It yields the protein CASSLFERPPGPGNTIYF.

The table lists this clone with a count of one. The rearrangement uses TRBV6-2 or TRBV6-3 and TRBJ2-3; 7 bases fit TRBD1. From germline, CDR1 is MNHEY and CDR2 SVGEGT. The CDR3 loop spans 15 amino acids. With V trimmed by 5 bases and J by 5 bases, 10 bases remained unmatched. In nucleotides, the CDR3 is TGTGCCAGCAGTACACAGGGGAACCCAATAGATACGCAGTATTTT. This encodes CASSTQGNPIDTQYF.

This chain connects TRBV11-3 to TRBJ2-3; 11 positions match TRBD2. This CDR3 is 19 amino acids long. Germline loops: CDR1 SGHNT, CDR2 YENEEA. V lost 0 bases, J lost 2 bases, and 10 bases stayed unmatched. The CDR3 here is CASSLDLAGGVGTTDTQYF. CDR3 DNA sequence: TGTGCCAGCAGCTTAGATCTAGCGGGAGGAGTTGGGACCACAGATACGCAGTATTTT.

CDR3 sequence (DNA): TGTGCCAGCAGCCAATGGAAGGTGGGGAACACTGAAGCTTTCTTT. Translated, it gives CASSQWKVGNTEAFF. The V and J genes are TRBV14 and TRBJ1-1; D remains unclear. This CDR3 is built from 15 residues. V was shortened by 2 bases and J by 1 base, with 11 bases between the two germline ends. Looked up from germline, CDR1 is SGHDN and CDR2 is FVKESK.

The V and J genes are TRBV3-1 (or the pseudogene TRBV3-2) and TRBJ2-1; 11 bases align to TRBD2. V shed 4 bases and J 13 bases; nucleotides not matched to a gene: 6. The germline CDR1 and CDR2 sequences are LGHDT and YNNKEL (reference sequence). The CDR3 has 13 amino acids. DNA of the CDR3: TGTGCCAGCAGCCTTAGCGGGGGGGCCGGTCAGTTCTTC. It encodes CASSLSGGAGQFF.

V is TRBV5-5 and J is TRBJ2-5, with D perhaps TRBD2 (6 bases). The CDR3 is 13 amino acids. Looked up from germline, CDR1 is SGHKS and CDR2 is YYEKEE (reference sequence). V was shortened by 4 bases and J by 1 base, with 8 bases between the two germline ends. The CDR3 sequence: CASSVGSQETQYF. In DNA, the CDR3 is TGTGCCAGCAGCGTCGGGAGCCAAGAGACCCAGTACTTC. Drawing the rest from reference TRBV5-5 and TRBJ2-5, the complete variable domain is DAGVTQSPTHLIKTRGQQVTLRCSPISGHKSVSWYQQVLGQGPQFIFQYYEKEERGRGNFPDRFSARQFPNYSSELNVNALLLGDSALYLCASSVGSQETQYFGPGTRLLVL.

The V gene is TRBV19, the J gene TRBJ1-2; the D is unclear. Germline CDR1 LNHDA, CDR2 SQIVND (reference sequence). Trimming shortened V by 2 bases and J by 2 bases, and 9 bases separated the two germline ends. This CDR3 has 14 residues. Written as DNA, the CDR3 is TGTGCCAGTAGTATACAGGCAGGCAACTATGGCTACACCTTC. It is translated as CASSIQAGNYGYTF. Drawing the rest from reference TRBV19 and TRBJ1-2, the complete variable domain is DGGITQSPKYLFRKEGQNVTLSCEQNLNHDAMYWYRQDPGQGLRLIYYSQIVNDFQKGDIAEGYSVSREKKESFPLTVTSAQKNPTAFYLCASSIQAGNYGYTFGSGTRLTVV.

The J gene is TRBJ2-7, the V gene TRBV18; D call uncertain. Trimming removed 2 bases from V and 2 bases from J, with 7 bases in between. In germline, CDR1 is KGHSH, CDR2 LQKENI. This CDR3 contains 13 residues. In DNA form, the CDR3 reads TGTGCCAGCTCACCAGGGATCGCCTACGAGCAGTACTTC. It specifies CASSPGIAYEQYF.

V usage is TRBV4-1 and J usage is TRBJ2-2, with a possible D match to TRBD2 (7 bases). The V end was cut by 1 base, the J end by 4 bases, with 19 bases between. The CDR3 sequence is 18 residues long. Germline values: CDR1 MGHRA, CDR2 YSYEKL. CDR3 nucleotide sequence: TGCGCCAGCAGCCAAGGGCCCCATGCGGGGGCGGGCACCGGGGAGCTGTTTTTT. Translating gives CASSQGPHAGAGTGELFF.